This TCR beta chain came from a study of cytomegalovirus exposure and HLA in healthy donors. PCR employed 60 Vbeta and 13 Jbeta primers. Profiled with immunoSEQ multiplex PCR; TCRdb holds only in-frame clones, not every one. The data contain around 190,000 clones, around 79% of them seen just once; the ten biggest clones take up 1.6%. The CDR3 has 13 residues. The junction had 6 bases not matched to a gene; V was cut back by 5 bases and J by 7 bases. Germline V gives CDR1 SGHTA, CDR2 FQGNSA. This clone was seen more than once but under ten times. V and J are TRBV7-2 and TRBJ2-7, with 9 bases aligning to TRBD1. This TCR was recovered from a woman aged 45-65 years in good health and CMV-seronegative. Material: PBMCs. The DNA for the CDR3 is TGTGCCAGCAGCCGGGGACAGGGACGGGAGCAGTACTTC. This gives the protein CASSRGQGREQYF.